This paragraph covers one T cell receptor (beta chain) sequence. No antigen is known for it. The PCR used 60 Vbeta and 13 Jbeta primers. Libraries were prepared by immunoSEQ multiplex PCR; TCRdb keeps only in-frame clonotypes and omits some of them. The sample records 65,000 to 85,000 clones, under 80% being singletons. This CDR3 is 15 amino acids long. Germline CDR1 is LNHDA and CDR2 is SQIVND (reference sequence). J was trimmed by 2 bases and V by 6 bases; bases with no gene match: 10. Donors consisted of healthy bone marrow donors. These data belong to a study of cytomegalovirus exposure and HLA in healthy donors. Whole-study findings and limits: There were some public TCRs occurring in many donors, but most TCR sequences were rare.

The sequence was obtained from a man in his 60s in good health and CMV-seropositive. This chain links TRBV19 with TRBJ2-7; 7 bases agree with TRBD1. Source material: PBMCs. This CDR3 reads CASSGTESGAYEQYF. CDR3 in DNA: TGTGCCAGTAGCGGGACAGAGTCTGGGGCCTACGAGCAGTACTTC.